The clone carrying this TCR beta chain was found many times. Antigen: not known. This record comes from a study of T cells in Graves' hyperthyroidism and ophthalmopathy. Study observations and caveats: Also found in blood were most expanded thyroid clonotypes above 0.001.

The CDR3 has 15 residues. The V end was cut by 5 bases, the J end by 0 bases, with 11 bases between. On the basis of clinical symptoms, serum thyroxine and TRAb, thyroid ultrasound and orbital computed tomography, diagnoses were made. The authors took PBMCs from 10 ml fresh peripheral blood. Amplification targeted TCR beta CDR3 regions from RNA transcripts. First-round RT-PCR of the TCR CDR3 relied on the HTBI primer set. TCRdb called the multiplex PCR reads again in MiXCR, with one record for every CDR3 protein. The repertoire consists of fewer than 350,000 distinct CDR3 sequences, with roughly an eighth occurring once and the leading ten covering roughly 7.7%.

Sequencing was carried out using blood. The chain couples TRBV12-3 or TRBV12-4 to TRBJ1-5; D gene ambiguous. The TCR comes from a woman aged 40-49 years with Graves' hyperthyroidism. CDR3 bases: TGTGCCAGCAGTCATCTATCGGGTAGCAATCAGCCCCAGCATTTT. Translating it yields CASSHLSGSNQPQHF.